This T cell receptor (beta chain) is from a study of regulatory T cells in long-lasting Graves disease. Notes on the study in general: Persistent Graves' patients showed less TCR diversity than newly diagnosed patients showed. Relative to new patients (966), persistent patients exhibited greater sharing of public clonotypes (about 2,700).

J gave up 5 bases and V 5 bases, and 11 bases lay outside the gene matches. CDR1 MDHEN and CDR2 SYDVKM come from the germline V gene. This CDR3 has 16 residues. The time point: newly diagnosed GD, antithyroid drugs for less than 3 months. PBMC RNA served as the TCR library source. Patients met American Thyroid Association criteria for Graves' disease. This clonotype showed up many times. No antigen is known for it. The authors built TCR beta libraries using iRepertoire HTBI primers and Arm-PCR of CDR3 regions. Each CDR3 protein is one row after TCRdb ran MiXCR on the multiplex PCR reads. The sample lists 350,000 to 400,000 distinct CDR3 sequences, roughly 15% occurring once. The data also belong to a second study, concerning T cells in Graves' hyperthyroidism and ophthalmopathy.

The sequencing used peripheral blood mononuclear cells (PBMCs), collected at new diagnosis, from a patient treated with antithyroid drugs. The chain joins TRBV28 to TRBJ1-2; 10 nucleotides match TRBD1. This TCR was sampled from a woman aged 18-35 years with Graves disease. As DNA, the CDR3 is TGTGCCAGCAGTAACACCCGGACAGGGGGGGGATATGGCTACACCTTC. As protein: CASSNTRTGGGYGYTF.